What follows are 20 T cell receptor beta chains derived from one specimen sequenced in a study of post-analysis software for immune sequencing data. These receptors' antigens are unknown. Presence of unique molecular identifiers characterized the TCR beta cDNA libraries. TCRdb recomputed calls from the PCR reads with MiXCR, one row per CDR3 protein. The sample contains approximately 770,000 distinct CDR3 sequences, 46% of which appear only once. Notes on the study in general: Four or five TRBV segments (TRBV5-6, TRBV5-1 and TRBV20-1 among them) occurred more frequently in patients than in controls.

Sequenced material: blood. Receptors originate from a girl aged 10 to 17 with multiple sclerosis.

The chain has TRBV5-1 and TRBJ1-1; D may be TRBD1 (6 bases). V was cut by 6 bases and J by 1 base, with 16 bases left in between. Germline V gives CDR1 SGHRS, CDR2 YFSETQ. The CDR3 extends over 15 amino acids. DNA of the CDR3: TGCGCCAGCACCTCGTTGGGGACAACGAACACTGAAGCTTTCTTT. Protein: CASTSLGTTNTEAFF.

This clonotype has a count of ten or more. The genes are TRBV20-1 and TRBJ2-7, with D possibly matching TRBD2 (5 bases). V was clipped by 0 bases and J by 2 bases, with 8 bases between them. The germline gives CDR1 DFQATT, CDR2 SNEGSKA (reference sequence). The CDR3 has 13 amino acids. The CDR3 DNA reads TGCAGTGCTAGAGATTCGGGAACCTACGAGCAGTACTTC. Protein sequence: CSARDSGTYEQYF.

This clonotype occurred a few times. The chain couples TRBV6-5 to TRBJ2-1; 8 bases are shared with TRBD2. The germline CDR1 and CDR2 sequences are MNHEY and SVGAGI. Germline trimming cut 2 bases from V and 0 bases from J; bases unmatched to any gene: 3. The CDR3 runs to 16 residues. The CDR3 DNA reads as TGTGCCAGCAGTTACGCCCTAGCGGGCTCCTACAATGAGCAGTTCTTC. Translated: CASSYALAGSYNEQFF.

The V and J genes are TRBV11-2 and TRBJ2-5; TRBD1 agrees at 10 bases. CDR1 and CDR2 (germline): SGHAT, FQNNGV. This CDR3 spans 14 amino acids. V lost 5 bases, J lost 6 bases, and 6 bases stayed unmatched. In nucleotides, the CDR3 is TGTGCCAGCAGCCGGGACAGGGGTGGACAGACCCAGTACTTC. Protein: CASSRDRGGQTQYF.

There are a few counts of this clonotype. J is TRBJ2-1 and V is TRBV15; maybe TRBD2 (5 bases). Trimming cost V 4 bases and J 6 bases, with 19 bases left between them. The CDR3 has 16 residues. From germline, CDR1 is LNHNV and CDR2 YYDKDF (reference sequence). The CDR3 DNA reads TGTGCCACCAGCATAACTGGAGCGGTCCGGGGCAATGAGCAGTTCTTC. Translating gives CATSITGAVRGNEQFF.

The chain carries TRBV20-1 and TRBJ2-1; 14 bases align to TRBD2. The trim removed 6 bases at V and 8 bases at J, leaving 6 bases unmatched. Per the germline V gene, CDR1 is DFQATT and CDR2 is SNEGSKA (reference sequence). The CDR3 runs 14 residues. In DNA form, the CDR3 reads TGCAGTGCCACCGGGACTAGCGGGAGCGATGAGCAGTTCTTC. Translated, it gives CSATGTSGSDEQFF.

The chain has TRBV6-6 and TRBJ2-5; D ambiguous. The CDR3 spans 15 residues. Germline CDR1 MNHNY, CDR2 SVGAGI (reference sequence). The V gene lost 6 bases and the J gene lost 2 bases, with 16 bases spanning the gap. This CDR3 is CASRTDGRRQETQYF. The CDR3 coding sequence is TGTGCCAGCAGGACGGACGGCCGAAGACAAGAGACCCAGTACTTC.

This clonotype was found a few times. The rearrangement links TRBV24-1 to TRBJ2-5, with a possible D match to TRBD1 (5 bases). Per the germline V gene, CDR1 is KGHDR and CDR2 is SFDVKD. V was shortened by 2 bases and J by 2 bases, with 8 bases between the two germline ends. The CDR3 is 14 amino acids. The CDR3 nucleotides read TGTGCCACCAGTGATTCAGGGTCACAAGAGACCCAGTACTTC. Translating it yields CATSDSGSQETQYF.

This clonotype turned up a few times. This rearrangement joins TRBV20-1 to TRBJ2-1; D possibly corresponds to TRBD2 (6 bases). Germline CDR1 reads DFQATT; CDR2 reads SNEGSKA (reference sequence). With 3 bases removed from V and 0 bases from J, the gap between germline ends came to 12 bases. The CDR3 consists of 15 residues. CDR3: CSARTATSSYNEQFF. The CDR3 coding sequence is TGCAGTGCTAGGACAGCGACTAGCTCCTACAATGAGCAGTTCTTC.

This clonotype was observed a handful of times. This chain connects TRBV29-1 to TRBJ2-1; D not resolved. Trimming removed 4 bases from V and 10 bases from J, with 17 bases in between. Germline V lookup: CDR1 SQVTM, CDR2 ANQGSEA. The CDR3 is 13 residues long. The CDR3 spells CSVVGQALLEQFF. CDR3 nucleotide sequence: TGCAGCGTTGTAGGCCAGGCCCTTCTCGAGCAGTTCTTC.

The rearrangement links TRBV28 to TRBJ2-5; no firm D call. The CDR3 spans 15 residues. Trimming took off 1 base at V and 0 bases at J, with 9 bases between the two ends. The germline gives CDR1 MDHEN, CDR2 SYDVKM. DNA for the CDR3: TGTGCCAGCAGTTTATCTCTAGGGTACCAAGAGACCCAGTACTTC. Its translation is CASSLSLGYQETQYF.

This chain's CDR3 is CASSLEGGYSYEQYF. DNA for the CDR3: TGTGCCAGCAGCTTAGAGGGAGGGTATTCCTACGAGCAGTACTTC. The chain uses TRBV7-6 and TRBJ2-7; 7 positions agree with TRBD2. This CDR3 is 15 amino acids long. V shed 1 base, J shed 1 base, and the junction held 4 bases outside the gene matches. Germline lookup yields CDR1 SGHVS and CDR2 FNYEAQ.

V and J are TRBV15 and TRBJ2-1; 8 nucleotides line up with TRBD2. The germline CDR1 and CDR2 sequences are LNHNV and YYDKDF (reference sequence). V shed 8 bases and J 0 bases; nucleotides not matched to a gene: 6. This CDR3 region has 15 residues. DNA of the CDR3: TGTGCCACCCGTAGCGGGACTGGCTCCTACAATGAGCAGTTCTTC. As protein: CATRSGTGSYNEQFF.

The chain joins TRBV4-1 to TRBJ2-3, with D tentatively TRBD1 or TRBD2 (5 bases each). This CDR3 spans 14 amino acids. Trimming shortened V by 1 base and J by 4 bases, and 9 bases separated the two germline ends. Germline CDR1 MGHRA, CDR2 YSYEKL. The CDR3 bases are TGCGCCAGCAGCCAAGGGGACCGGGCAGATACGCAGTATTTT. Amino acid sequence: CASSQGDRADTQYF.

V is TRBV6-5 and J is TRBJ1-2; D not certain. Germline-derived CDR1 and CDR2 are MNHEY and SVGAGI. This CDR3 spans 15 amino acids. V lost 6 bases and J 0 bases, leaving 14 bases between the germline ends. The CDR3, as DNA: TGTGCCAGCAGCCGTCGGACGACCACTAACTATGGCTACACCTTC. Its protein product is CASSRRTTTNYGYTF.

There are a few counts of this clonotype. This chain connects TRBV20-1 to TRBJ2-7; the match to TRBD2 covers 8 bases. The CDR3 length is 13 residues. Germline V lookup: CDR1 DFQATT, CDR2 SNEGSKA (reference sequence). The V and J ends lost 3 bases and 2 bases, in that order; junction bases with no gene match: 3. The CDR3 protein is CSASTSGPYEQYF. DNA of the CDR3: TGCAGTGCTAGCACTAGCGGACCCTACGAGCAGTACTTC.

The J gene is TRBJ2-7, the V gene TRBV6-1, with 9 bases that match TRBD2. This CDR3 has 13 residues. The J segment lost 4 bases and the V segment lost 6 bases, leaving 4 bases of the junction unmatched. CDR1 is MNHNS, CDR2 SASEGT, per germline. The CDR3 bases are TGTGCCAGCAGGACTAGCGGAGGTTACGAGCAGTACTTC. It translates to CASRTSGGYEQYF.

This clonotype was found a few times. The chain has TRBV20-1 and TRBJ2-3, with 10 nucleotides matching TRBD2. From germline, CDR1 is DFQATT and CDR2 SNEGSKA (reference sequence). V was pared by 3 bases and J by 2 bases, with 5 bases of the junction left unmatched. The CDR3 contains 15 residues. CDR3 region: CSASKREGLTDTQYF. DNA of the CDR3: TGCAGTGCTAGTAAGCGGGAGGGCCTCACAGATACGCAGTATTTT.

For this clonotype: Germline and junction disagree at one end, which may indicate a read error. The chain employs TRBV10-1 and TRBJ2-6, with D tentatively TRBD2 (5 bases). In germline, CDR1 is WNHNN, CDR2 SYGVQD (reference sequence). This CDR3 spans 15 amino acids. The DNA of the CDR3 is TGTGCCAGCAGACCGGGGAACTCTGGGGCCAACGTCCTGACTTTC. It specifies CASRPGNSGANVLTF.

This clonotype was detected a few times. V gene TRBV20-1 combines with J gene TRBJ1-5; 9 bases fit TRBD1. V lost 5 bases and J lost 7; bases outside the gene matches: 6. CDR1 and CDR2 from the germline V gene are DFQATT and SNEGSKA (reference sequence). CDR3 length: 13 amino acids. The DNA of the CDR3 is TGCAGTGCTGACAGGGGGAATGGACAGCCCCAGCATTTT. This translates into CSADRGNGQPQHF.